Detailed here is one T cell receptor (beta chain). Antigen unknown. Data came from immunoSEQ multiplex PCR; TCRdb stores just in-frame clones and leaves some out. The table shows about 370,000 clones, with around nine tenths occurring only once. These data are taken from a study of Ad26.COV2.S vaccination and SARS-CoV-2 variants. The treatment was: around 19 received Ad26.COV2.S at low or high dose, single or two shots; about 5 received placebo; per-sample allocation not given. The samples date from day 63 after the first vaccine or placebo injection. The CDR3 covers 12 residues. The germline V gene encodes CDR1 SGHNT and CDR2 YYREEE (reference sequence). With 5 bases removed from V and 5 bases from J, the gap between germline ends came to 11 bases. Study results and limitations: The authors reported substantial breadth in spike-specific CD8+ and CD4+ T cell responses after vaccination.

V gene TRBV5-4 combines with J gene TRBJ2-7; perhaps TRBD2 as D (7 bases). This sequence originates from a person between 18 and 65 years old who received the Ad26.COV2.S COVID-19 vaccine or a placebo. This sample comprised peripheral blood, obtained in a trial of Ad26.COV2.S vaccine versus placebo. As DNA, the CDR3 is TGTGCCAGCAGAAGGGGGGGGGACGAGCAGTACTTC. It is translated as CASRRGGDEQYF.